The T cell receptor beta chain under discussion was sequenced for a study of molecular identifiers for immune sequencing clone quantification. Study-wide results and limits: Clone sizes could be underestimated for highly expanded clones when identical TCR molecules share a barcode.

Each CDR3 protein gets one entry after TCRdb re-called the PCR reads with MiXCR. Of approximately 550,000 distinct CDR3 sequences detected, 20% to 25% appear once; the ten largest clones hold around 0.84%. This clonotype has ten or more counts. Its antigen is currently unknown. V was clipped by 2 bases and J by 4 bases, with 8 bases between them. The CDR3 is 13 residues long. Germline lookup yields CDR1 SNHLY and CDR2 FYNNEI. The material sequenced was naive CD8+ T cells from blood, with Jurkat cell RNA spiked in. Subset here: FACS-sorted CD8+CD4-CCR7+CD45RA+ naive T cells. The clonotype was recovered from a human donor in good health. Some libraries in this study had Jurkat cell RNA spiked in. V and J are TRBV2 and TRBJ1-1; D gene ambiguous. This CDR3 reads CASSEPLGTEAFF. The CDR3 DNA reads TGTGCCAGCAGTGAACCCCTGGGCACTGAAGCTTTCTTT.